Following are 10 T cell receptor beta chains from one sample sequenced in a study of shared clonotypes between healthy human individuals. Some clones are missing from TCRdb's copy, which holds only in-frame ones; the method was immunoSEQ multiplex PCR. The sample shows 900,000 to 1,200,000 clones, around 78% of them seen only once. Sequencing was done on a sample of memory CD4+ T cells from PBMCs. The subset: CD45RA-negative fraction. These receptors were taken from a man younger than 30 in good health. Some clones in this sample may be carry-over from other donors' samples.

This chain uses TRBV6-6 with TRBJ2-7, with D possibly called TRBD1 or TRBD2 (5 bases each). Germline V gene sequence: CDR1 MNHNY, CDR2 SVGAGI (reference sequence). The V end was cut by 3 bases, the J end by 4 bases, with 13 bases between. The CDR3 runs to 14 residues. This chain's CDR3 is CASSYLGVPYEQYF. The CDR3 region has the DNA TGTGCCAGCAGTTATTTGGGGGTTCCTTACGAGCAGTACTTC.

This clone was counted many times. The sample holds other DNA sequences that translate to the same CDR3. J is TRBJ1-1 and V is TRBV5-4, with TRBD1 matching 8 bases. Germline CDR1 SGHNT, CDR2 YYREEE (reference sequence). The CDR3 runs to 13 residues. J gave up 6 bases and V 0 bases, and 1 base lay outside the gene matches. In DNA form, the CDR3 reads TGTGCCAGCAGCTTGGAACAGGGGGCTGAAGCTTTCTTT. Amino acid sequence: CASSLEQGAEAFF.

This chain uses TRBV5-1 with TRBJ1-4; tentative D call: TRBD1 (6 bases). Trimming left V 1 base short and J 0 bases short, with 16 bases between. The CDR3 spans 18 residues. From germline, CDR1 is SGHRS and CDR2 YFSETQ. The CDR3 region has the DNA TGCGCCAGCAGCTTGCGGGGGCAGGGGAGCGCAACTAATGAAAAACTGTTTTTT. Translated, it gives CASSLRGQGSATNEKLFF.

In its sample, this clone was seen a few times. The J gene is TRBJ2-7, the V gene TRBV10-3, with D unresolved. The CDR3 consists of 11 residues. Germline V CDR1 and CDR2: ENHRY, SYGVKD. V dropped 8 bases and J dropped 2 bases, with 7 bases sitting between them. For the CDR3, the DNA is TGTGCCATCGGAGCCACCTACGAGCAGTACTTC. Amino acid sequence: CAIGATYEQYF.

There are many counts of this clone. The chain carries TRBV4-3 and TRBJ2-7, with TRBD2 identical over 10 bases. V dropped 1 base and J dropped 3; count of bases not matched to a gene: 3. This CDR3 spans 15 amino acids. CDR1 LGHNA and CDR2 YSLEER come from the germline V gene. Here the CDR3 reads CASSQGTSGYYEQYF. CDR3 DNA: TGCGCCAGCAGCCAAGGGACTAGCGGTTACTACGAGCAGTACTTC.

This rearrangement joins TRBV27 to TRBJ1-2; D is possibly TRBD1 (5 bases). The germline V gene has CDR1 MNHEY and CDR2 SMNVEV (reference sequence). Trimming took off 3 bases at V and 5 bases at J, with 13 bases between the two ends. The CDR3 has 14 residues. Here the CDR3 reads CASSLKDRPYGYTF. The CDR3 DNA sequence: TGTGCCAGCAGTTTGAAAGACAGACCATATGGCTACACCTTC.

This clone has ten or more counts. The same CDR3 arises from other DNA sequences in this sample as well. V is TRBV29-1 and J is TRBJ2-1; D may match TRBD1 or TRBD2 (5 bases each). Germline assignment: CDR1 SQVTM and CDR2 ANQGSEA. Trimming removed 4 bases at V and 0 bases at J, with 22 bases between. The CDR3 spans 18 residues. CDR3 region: CSVVVRGATYSSYNEQFF. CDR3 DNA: TGCAGCGTTGTTGTGAGGGGAGCGACATACTCCTCCTACAATGAGCAGTTCTTC.

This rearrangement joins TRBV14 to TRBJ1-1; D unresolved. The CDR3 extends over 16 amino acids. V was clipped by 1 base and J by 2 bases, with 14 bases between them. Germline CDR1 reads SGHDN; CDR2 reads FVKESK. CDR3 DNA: TGTGCCAGCAGCCAAGTGGGCCGGCAGCCCAACACTGAAGCTTTCTTT. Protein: CASSQVGRQPNTEAFF.

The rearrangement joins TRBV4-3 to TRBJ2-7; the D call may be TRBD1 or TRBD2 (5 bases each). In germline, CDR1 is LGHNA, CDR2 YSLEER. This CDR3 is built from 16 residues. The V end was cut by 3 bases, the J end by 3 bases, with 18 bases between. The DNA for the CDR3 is TGCGCCAGCAGCCAGCCCAACGGGACGTTGAGCTACGAGCAGTACTTC. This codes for CASSQPNGTLSYEQYF.

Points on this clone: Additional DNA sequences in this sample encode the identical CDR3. In DNA form, the CDR3 reads TGTGCCAGCAGCTTACTTGGGGGGAACACCGGGGAGCTGTTTTTT. Its protein is CASSLLGGNTGELFF. This chain connects TRBV7-9 to TRBJ2-2; D tentatively reads TRBD1 or TRBD2 (5 bases each). The length of the CDR3 is 15 residues. In germline, CDR1 is SEHNR, CDR2 FQNEAQ (reference sequence). Trimming shortened V by 2 bases and J by 1 base, and 8 bases separated the two germline ends.